Presented here are 23 T cell receptor beta chains from one specimen sequenced in a study of blood T cells in healthy people across ages. Primers used in a second PCR of about 6 to 11 cycles were a sample-barcoded 5' primer and a J-beta primer mix. TCRdb re-derived calls from the 5' RACE reads in MiXCR, one entry per CDR3 protein. This sample has over 1.5 million distinct CDR3 sequences, with about 50% found just once. The sequenced sample was blood. The source of these receptors is a woman between 35 and 50 years old in good health.

This chain uses TRBV20-1 with TRBJ2-1, with TRBD2 matching over 15 bases. The CDR3 length is 13 residues. Germline V lookup: CDR1 DFQATT, CDR2 SNEGSKA (reference sequence). Germline trimming cut 5 bases from V and 13 bases from J; bases unmatched to any gene: 6. CDR3 DNA: TGCAGTGCTCGGACTAGCGGGGGGGCGGAACAGTTCTTC. This gives the protein CSARTSGGAEQFF.

DNA of the CDR3: TGTGCCATCAGCGGGGTTAGGGGTAGCGGGGACACAGATACGCAGTATTTT. Protein sequence: CAISGVRGSGDTDTQYF. The chain joins TRBV10-3 to TRBJ2-3; 8 positions match TRBD2. The germline CDR1 and CDR2 sequences are ENHRY and SYGVKD. The ends lost 6 bases at V and 2 bases at J; junction bases unmatched: 13. The CDR3 length is 17 residues.

The chain uses TRBV4-3 and TRBJ2-7; the D gene could be TRBD1 or TRBD2 (5 bases each). Looked up from germline, CDR1 is LGHNA and CDR2 is YSLEER. Trimming stripped 4 bases from V and 6 bases from J, with 13 bases between. The CDR3 contains 13 residues. CDR3 DNA: TGCGCCAGCAGCCCTGGGACCGTCTCCGAGCAGTACTTC. It yields the protein CASSPGTVSEQYF.

V and J are TRBV29-1 and TRBJ1-4; TRBD1 matches at 8 bases. The germline V gene has CDR1 SQVTM and CDR2 ANQGSEA. CDR3 length: 15 residues. With V trimmed by 7 bases and J by 8 bases, 15 bases remained unmatched. CDR3 nucleotides: TGCAGCGCCCTGGGCGAGGACAGGGCACGGGAAAAACTGTTTTTT. As protein: CSALGEDRAREKLFF.

The chain carries TRBV4-3 and TRBJ1-5; TRBD1 matches 7 bases. CDR1 and CDR2 from the germline V gene are LGHNA and YSLEER. After removal of 2 bases from V and 6 bases from J, the junction contained 1 base not matched to a gene. The CDR3 sequence is 13 residues long. The CDR3 sequence: CASSQNRGQPQHF. In DNA, the CDR3 is TGCGCCAGCAGCCAAAACAGGGGTCAGCCCCAGCATTTT.

This clonotype was observed a few times. One junction end disagrees with the germline gene, perhaps due to a read error. The chain links TRBV27 to TRBJ1-2; D might be TRBD1 (5 bases). The germline gives CDR1 MNHEY, CDR2 SMNVEV (reference sequence). CDR3 length: 15 residues. This CDR3 is CASSSRGSPLYDYTF. The DNA of the CDR3 is TGTGCCAGCAGTTCGAGGGGTTCCCCCTTATATGACTACACCTTC.

J is TRBJ2-3 and V is TRBV5-1, with D possibly being TRBD2 (6 bases). The CDR3 covers 15 residues. The germline V and J ends were trimmed by 0 bases and 2 bases, with 10 bases remaining between them. CDR1 SGHRS and CDR2 YFSETQ come from the germline V gene. The CDR3 region is CASSLGEVTTDTQYF. The CDR3 DNA reads TGCGCCAGCAGCTTGGGGGAGGTCACCACAGATACGCAGTATTTT.

This clonotype turned up a few times. V gene TRBV3-1 combines with J gene TRBJ2-1; TRBD2 agrees at 7 bases. There are 16 residues in the CDR3. Looked up from germline, CDR1 is LGHDT and CDR2 is YNNKEL (reference sequence). The V gene end was trimmed by 4 bases and the J gene end by 5 bases; junction bases not matched to a gene: 11. The CDR3 region is CASSPRFGSGDNEQFF. The CDR3 DNA follows: TGTGCCAGCAGCCCAAGGTTCGGGAGCGGGGACAATGAGCAGTTCTTC.

Remarks on this clonotype: Mismatch with germline at one junction end may stem from a read error. J is TRBJ2-5 and V is TRBV20-1; D gene ambiguous. The germline gives CDR1 DFQATT, CDR2 SNEGSKA (reference sequence). The CDR3 extends over 11 amino acids. CDR3 residues: CSARGEETLYF. CDR3 bases: TGCAGTGCTAGAGGGGAAGAGACCCTGTACTTC.

The V gene is TRBV20-1, the J gene TRBJ1-1; D not resolved. This CDR3 has 11 residues. V was clipped by 3 bases and J by 4 bases, with 6 bases between them. Looked up from germline, CDR1 is DFQATT and CDR2 is SNEGSKA (reference sequence). CDR3 sequence reads: CSARAATEAFF. CDR3 in DNA: TGCAGTGCTAGGGCAGCCACTGAAGCTTTCTTT.

The rearrangement joins TRBV29-1 to TRBJ2-7; the D call may be TRBD1 or TRBD2 (5 bases each). This CDR3 is 15 amino acids long. Germline V gene sequence: CDR1 SQVTM, CDR2 ANQGSEA. Trimming took off 6 bases at V and 0 bases at J, with 18 bases between the two ends. The CDR3: CSVWDASISSYEQYF. The DNA for the CDR3 is TGCAGCGTGTGGGACGCGTCCATTAGCTCCTACGAGCAGTACTTC.

V gene TRBV20-1 combines with J gene TRBJ1-1; D is uncertain. V dropped 0 bases and J dropped 5 bases, with 10 bases sitting between them. The CDR3 runs to 13 residues. The germline V gene encodes CDR1 DFQATT and CDR2 SNEGSKA (reference sequence). The CDR3 sequence is CSARDLGITEAFF. CDR3 bases: TGCAGTGCTAGAGATCTGGGGATAACTGAAGCTTTCTTT.

The table lists this clonotype with a count of one. The gene calls are TRBV4-3 and TRBJ2-3; TRBD2 agrees at 8 bases. V was pared by 4 bases and J by 0 bases, with 12 bases of the junction left unmatched. Germline V gives CDR1 LGHNA, CDR2 YSLEER. The CDR3 runs to 18 residues. The CDR3 coding sequence is TGCGCCAGCAGCCCCTGGACGGCGGGGGGCTTTAGCACAGATACGCAGTATTTT. Amino acid sequence: CASSPWTAGGFSTDTQYF.

There are a few counts of this clonotype. This sequence joins TRBV10-3 and TRBJ2-5; 11 bases are a match to TRBD1. Per the germline V gene, CDR1 is ENHRY and CDR2 is SYGVKD. The CDR3 extends over 17 amino acids. J was trimmed by 5 bases and V by 4 bases; bases with no gene match: 12. The CDR3, as DNA: TGTGCCATCAGTGGAGCCCGCGGGACAGGGGGTCAGGAGACCCAGTACTTC. Amino acid sequence: CAISGARGTGGQETQYF.

This chain links TRBV9 with TRBJ1-3; TRBD1 matches 10 bases. Trimming at V came to 4 bases and at J to 2 bases, leaving 3 bases not matched to a gene. CDR1 and CDR2 (germline): SGDLS, YYNGEE. The CDR3 is 15 amino acids. The CDR3 spells CASSPGTGAGNTIYF. The CDR3, as DNA: TGTGCCAGCAGCCCCGGGACAGGGGCTGGAAACACCATATATTTT.

The V and J genes are TRBV6-2 or TRBV6-3 and TRBJ2-1; D is perhaps TRBD2 (7 bases). CDR1 MNHEY and CDR2 SVGEGT come from the germline V gene. The V end lost 4 bases, the J end lost 2 bases, and 18 bases lay between the germline ends. The CDR3 has 17 residues. CDR3 DNA: TGTGCCAGCAGTTCCGCACCGCGGGGGCCACCCTACAATGAGCAGTTCTTC. Translated, it gives CASSSAPRGPPYNEQFF.

The V call is TRBV29-1, the J call TRBJ2-7, with 9 bases that match TRBD1. CDR3 size: 13 residues. The V gene's germline CDR1 is SQVTM and CDR2 ANQGSEA. V trimming: 6 bases; J trimming: 7 bases; junction bases outside the gene matches: 10. The CDR3 region is CSVRTGASGEQYF. CDR3 nucleotides: TGCAGCGTCCGGACAGGGGCCTCGGGGGAGCAGTACTTC.

The rearrangement links TRBV7-9 to TRBJ2-1, with TRBD2 as a possible D gene (5 bases). CDR1 and CDR2 from the germline V gene are SEHNR and FQNEAQ (reference sequence). Trimming left V 0 bases short and J 6 bases short, with 12 bases between. This CDR3 region has 15 residues. CDR3 in DNA: TGTGCCAGCAGCTTAGCGAGGACTCAAAGCAATGAGCAGTTCTTC. Translated, it gives CASSLARTQSNEQFF.

The chain has TRBV6-7 and TRBJ2-4; 7 bases are a match to TRBD2. TRBV6-7 is an ORF; its function is uncertain. The CDR3 covers 15 residues. The junction had 2 bases not matched to a gene; V was cut back by 3 bases and J by 0 bases. For the CDR3, the DNA is TGTGCCAGCAGTTATTGCGGGGGAGCCAAAAACATTCAGTACTTC. Translation gives CASSYCGGAKNIQYF.

The sample holds many counts of this clonotype. The chain uses TRBV10-3 and TRBJ1-6; a weak D match, TRBD1 (6 bases). Trimming cost V 6 bases and J 7 bases, with 10 bases left between them. The CDR3 has 13 residues. Germline V lookup: CDR1 ENHRY, CDR2 SYGVKD. The CDR3 DNA reads TGTGCCATCAGGGACAGCTTGAATTCACCCCTCCACTTT. Residues: CAIRDSLNSPLHF.

This clonotype turned up a few times. The chain recombines TRBV2 with TRBJ2-1; no definite D call. The CDR3 contains 13 residues. Looked up from germline, CDR1 is SNHLY and CDR2 is FYNNEI. V lost 3 bases to trimming and J lost 8 bases, with 11 bases between them. CDR3 sequence: CASSDPMDDEQFF. The DNA for the CDR3 is TGTGCCAGCAGTGACCCCATGGACGATGAGCAGTTCTTC.

The chain has TRBV4-1 and TRBJ1-2; D gene uncertain. CDR3 length equals 15 residues. The germline V and J ends were trimmed by 1 base and 3 bases, with 12 bases remaining between them. The germline V gene encodes CDR1 MGHRA and CDR2 YSYEKL. CDR3 nucleotides: TGCGCCAGCAGCCAAGGTGCTAAGGGCTACTATGGCTACACCTTC. This encodes CASSQGAKGYYGYTF.

Ten or more counts support this clonotype. V is TRBV7-9 and J is TRBJ2-5; a possible D gene is TRBD1 (6 bases). The CDR3 contains 12 residues. Per germline, CDR1 SEHNR and CDR2 FQNEAQ (reference sequence). Trimming removed 4 bases from V and 3 bases from J, with 6 bases in between. The CDR3 DNA sequence: TGTGCCAGCAGCTGGACAGAAGAGACCCAGTACTTC. It is translated as CASSWTEETQYF.